This T cell receptor (beta chain) was obtained from a study of T cell responses to AZD1222 COVID-19 vaccine. Study outcomes and limitations: The donor group comprised mostly white British people and more females; the analysis possibly underestimated clonal diversity. The number of AZD1222 recipients seropositive at baseline was only five or six. Recipients of two AZD1222 doses showed rising Spike-specific TCR breadth and depth.

Clones were read by immunoSEQ multiplex PCR, and TCRdb kept only the in-frame ones, dropping some. The table shows approximately 80,000 clones, with around 90% occurring only once. With respect to this clone: Its antigen is not identified.

This CDR3 comprises 15 residues. Germline V lookup: CDR1 ENHRY, CDR2 SYGVKD. V was trimmed by 6 bases and J by 7 bases, leaving 16 bases between them. The input for sequencing was peripheral blood, taken on day 0 of AZD1222 vaccination. The receptor comes from an adult in good health. The V gene is TRBV10-3, the J gene TRBJ1-6, with D tentatively TRBD1 (6 bases). As DNA, the CDR3 is TGTGCCATCAGACCGGCCGAGGGGGGGAATTCACCCCTCCACTTT. Translated: CAIRPAEGGNSPLHF.